One T cell receptor beta chain is described in this entry. This specimen comes from a study of cytomegalovirus exposure and HLA in healthy donors. Germline CDR1 is MDHEN and CDR2 is SYDVKM. V was shortened by 6 bases and J by 2 bases, with 11 bases between the two germline ends. The CDR3 extends over 14 amino acids. This table comes from immunoSEQ multiplex PCR, and its TCRdb copy is limited to in-frame clones, with some not included. The top ten hold 0.83% of the sample, which has 300,000 to 450,000 clones, approximately 90% seen once. The sample consisted of PBMCs. The receptor was isolated from a woman in her late teens or twenties in good health and CMV-seronegative. The V call is TRBV28, the J call TRBJ2-4; unclear D gene. The DNA for the CDR3 is TGTGCCAGCAGCCCCTATTTATCCAAAAACATTCAGTACTTC. It is translated as CASSPYLSKNIQYF.